This T cell receptor beta chain was identified during a study of cytomegalovirus exposure and HLA in healthy donors. PCR amplification relied on 60 Vbeta primers (plus 13 Jbeta primers). Data came from immunoSEQ multiplex PCR; TCRdb stores just in-frame clones and leaves some out. This sample has 200,000 to 250,000 clones, with 75% found just once. About this clone: The antigen remains unidentified.

The study, taken as a whole, reports: Most TCR sequences were uncommon, yet certain public TCRs appeared in many donors. DRB1 showed the most TCR associations and HLA-C the fewest in a later analysis, as rates varied by HLA locus.

The receptor was derived from a woman in her thirties in good health and CMV-seronegative. The material sequenced was PBMCs.

The CDR3 spells CASSLVPSPGTEAFF. The DNA for the CDR3 is TGTGCCAGCAGCTTAGTCCCCTCGCCGGGCACTGAAGCTTTCTTT. V usage is TRBV5-5 and J usage is TRBJ1-1; the D is unclear. Trimming removed 2 bases at V and 4 bases at J, with 15 bases between. The germline V gene has CDR1 SGHKS and CDR2 YYEKEE (reference sequence). The length of the CDR3 is 15 residues.